A selection of T cell receptor beta chains follows, all from one sample in a study of T cell responses to AZD1222 COVID-19 vaccine. Generated by immunoSEQ multiplex PCR, the TCRdb table keeps only in-frame clones and is missing some. Of 100,000 to 150,000 clones listed, just over 85% are singletons. The source was peripheral blood, collected on day 0 of AZD1222 vaccination. All receptors derive from an adult in good health. CDR3s include the opening cysteine and the closing phenylalanine or tryptophan. Each record gives: clone size, D gene, J gene, V gene, CDR3 protein, CDR3 DNA. The D gene is left open where the match is weak. Clone size is shown for a subset of rows, as once, few, many or a class of expanded clone.

NA | TRBD1 | TRBJ2-1 | TRBV20-1 | CSASGALGQAADEQFF | TGCAGTGCTAGTGGGGCCCTTGGACAGGCGGCAGATGAGCAGTTCTTC
few | NA | TRBJ1-6 | TRBV3-1/TRBV3-2 | CASSRRTDNSPLHF | TGTGCCAGCAGCCGCCGGACAGATAATTCACCCCTCCACTTT
NA | NA | TRBJ1-4 | TRBV11-2 | CASSSGPSPINEKLFF | TGTGCCAGCAGCTCGGGACCTTCTCCGATTAATGAAAAACTGTTTTTT
NA | TRBD1 | TRBJ2-2 | TRBV19 | CASSNRQGAGTGELFF | TGTGCCAGTAGTAACCGACAGGGGGCAGGCACCGGGGAGCTGTTTTTT
once | NA | TRBJ2-6 | TRBV27 | CASTSWGTGANVLTF | TGTGCCAGCACTTCTTGGGGAACTGGGGCCAACGTCCTGACTTTC
NA | NA | TRBJ1-1 | TRBV7-3 | CASSLSVGANTEAFF | TGTGCCAGCAGCTTATCAGTCGGGGCAAACACTGAAGCTTTCTTT
NA | TRBD2 | TRBJ2-2 | TRBV24-1 | CATSDRSGTYTGELFF | TGTGCCACCAGTGATCGGAGCGGGACCTACACCGGGGAGCTGTTTTTT
NA | NA | TRBJ1-2 | TRBV6-2/TRBV6-3 | CASSTTGGTPDNYGYTF | TGTGCCAGCAGTACCACAGGAGGGACCCCCGACAACTATGGCTACACCTTC
NA | NA | TRBJ2-7 | TRBV10-3 | CAIGVAYEQYF | TGTGCCATCGGGGTCGCCTACGAGCAGTACTTC
NA | TRBD1 | TRBJ1-3 | TRBV6-1 | CASSARGQGSSGNTIYF | TGTGCCAGCAGTGCCCGGGGACAGGGGAGCTCTGGAAACACCATATATTTT
NA | TRBD1 | TRBJ1-5 | TRBV5-1 | CASRTGTDSNQPQHF | TGCGCCAGCAGAACCGGGACAGATAGCAATCAGCCCCAGCATTTT
NA | NA | TRBJ2-7 | TRBV20-1 | CSASAPVVSEQYF | TGCAGTGCTAGTGCCCCCGTAGTATCCGAGCAGTACTTC
NA | NA | TRBJ2-1 | TRBV24-1 | CATSLYNEQFF | TGTGCCACCAGCCTATACAATGAGCAGTTCTTC
NA | NA | TRBJ1-1 | TRBV18 | CASSPGTSDEAFF | TGTGCCAGCTCACCAGGGACCAGTGATGAAGCTTTCTTT
NA | NA | TRBJ2-1 | TRBV21-1 | CASSILSREQFF | TGTGCCAGCAGCATCCTCTCACGGGAGCAGTTCTTC
NA | NA | TRBJ1-5 | TRBV19 | CASSIQDGQPQHF | TGTGCCAGTAGTATTCAGGACGGTCAGCCCCAGCATTTT
NA | TRBD1 | TRBJ2-7 | TRBV29-1 | CSVLGQGAWEQYF | TGCAGCGTTCTTGGACAGGGGGCGTGGGAGCAGTACTTC
NA | TRBD2 | TRBJ2-1 | TRBV7-6 | CASSHGTSGNEQFF | TGTGCCAGCAGCCACGGGACTAGCGGGAATGAGCAGTTCTTC
once | TRBD1 | TRBJ2-7 | TRBV7-9 | CASSLDRVGEQYF | TGTGCCAGCAGCCTTGACAGGGTGGGGGAGCAGTACTTC
NA | NA | TRBJ2-2 | TRBV19 | CASSMNTLGHTGELFF | TGTGCCAGTAGTATGAATACTTTGGGGCACACCGGGGAGCTGTTTTTT
NA | NA | TRBJ1-1 | TRBV18 | CASSPLIGNTEAFF | TGTGCCAGCTCACCACTGATAGGGAACACTGAAGCTTTCTTT
once | NA | TRBJ2-3 | TRBV10-1 | CASSPGSTDTQYF | TGCGCCAGCAGTCCGGGTTCGACGGATACGCAGTATTTT
few | NA | TRBJ1-5 | TRBV27 | CASSFQQGEPQHF | TGTGCCAGCAGTTTCCAACAGGGTGAGCCCCAGCATTTT
NA | NA | TRBJ2-5 | TRBV25-1 | CASSEVRGRSETQYF | TGTGCCAGCAGTGAAGTGAGAGGGCGTAGCGAGACCCAGTACTTC
NA | NA | TRBJ2-1 | TRBV10-1 | CASSEHWGSYNEQFF | TGCGCCAGCAGTGAGCATTGGGGCTCCTACAATGAGCAGTTCTTC
NA | NA | TRBJ1-5 | TRBV7-3 | CASSLDGNQPQHF | TGTGCCAGCAGCTTAGACGGCAATCAGCCCCAGCATTTT
NA | NA | TRBJ2-7 | TRBV9 | CASSAGGVLEYEQYF | TGTGCCAGCAGCGCCGGAGGGGTCCTAGAATACGAGCAGTACTTC
NA | NA | TRBJ2-5 | TRBV5-1 | CASSSPYSETQYF | TGCGCCAGCAGCTCGCCCTACTCGGAGACCCAGTACTTC
NA | NA | TRBJ1-5 | TRBV6-1 | CASSEGAGARGQPQHF | TGTGCCAGCAGTGAAGGGGCAGGGGCTCGTGGTCAGCCCCAGCATTTT
NA | NA | TRBJ2-2 | TRBV29-1 | CSVARTANTGELFF | TGCAGCGTTGCTAGGACAGCGAACACCGGGGAGCTGTTTTTT
NA | NA | TRBJ1-6 | TRBV19 | CASSIQRDNSPLHF | TGTGCCAGTAGTATTCAACGGGATAATTCACCCCTCCACTTT
few | NA | TRBJ1-2 | TRBV6-5 | CASRDPSYDGYTF | TGTGCCAGCAGGGACCCATCCTATGATGGCTACACCTTC
few | NA | TRBJ1-5 | TRBV29-1 | CSVLVDLNQPQHF | TGCAGCGTGTTAGTTGACCTTAATCAGCCCCAGCATTTT
NA | NA | TRBJ1-5 | TRBV5-6 | CASSLEGRGNQPQHF | TGTGCCAGCAGCTTGGAGGGCAGGGGCAATCAGCCCCAGCATTTT
NA | NA | TRBJ2-7 | TRBV7-2 | CASSPNQGYEQYF | TGTGCCAGCAGCCCCAACCAGGGCTACGAGCAGTACTTC
NA | TRBD1 | TRBJ2-7 | TRBV9 | CASSADRGSPGYEQYF | TGTGCCAGCAGCGCTGACAGGGGATCTCCTGGCTACGAGCAGTACTTC
NA | TRBD1 | TRBJ1-1 | TRBV7-3 | CASSPDRGRTEAFF | TGTGCCAGCAGCCCGGACAGGGGGAGGACTGAAGCTTTCTTT
once | TRBD2 | TRBJ2-6 | TRBV28 | CASSLKLAGAGGWANVLTF | TGTGCCAGCAGTTTAAAGCTAGCGGGAGCTGGTGGCTGGGCCAACGTCCTGACTTTC
NA | NA | TRBJ2-2 | TRBV28 | CATSPQDLNTGELFF | TGTGCCACCTCCCCACAGGACTTGAACACCGGGGAGCTGTTTTTT
NA | NA | TRBJ2-7 | TRBV4-1 | CASSQEGGDRWSPYEQYF | TGCGCCAGCAGCCAAGAAGGGGGGGACAGGTGGTCCCCCTACGAGCAGTACTTC
NA | NA | TRBJ2-5 | TRBV5-1 | CASSLTGVGGQETQYF | TGCGCCAGCAGCTTGACAGGGGTGGGAGGCCAAGAGACCCAGTACTTC
NA | NA | TRBJ1-1 | TRBV15 | CATSSGTLARATEAFF | TGTGCCACCAGCAGCGGGACACTAGCTAGAGCCACTGAAGCTTTCTTT
NA | NA | TRBJ1-3 | TRBV13 | CASSLGGGRGGLNTIYF | TGTGCCAGCAGCTTAGGAGGGGGACGGGGAGGACTAAACACCATATATTTT
NA | NA | TRBJ1-4 | TRBV3-1/TRBV3-2 | CASSQGARSWNEKLFF | TGTGCCAGCAGCCAAGGGGCCCGGTCCTGGAATGAAAAACTGTTTTTT
NA | NA | TRBJ1-2 | TRBV29-1 | CSVRGGWGYTF | TGCAGCGTGCGCGGGGGCTGGGGCTACACCTTC
NA | TRBD1 | TRBJ2-7 | TRBV4-3 | CASSQGGQGALSSYEQYF | TGCGCCAGCAGCCAAGGGGGACAGGGGGCCTTAAGCTCCTACGAGCAGTACTTC
NA | NA | TRBJ2-1 | TRBV24-1 | CATSDASGLGPYNEQFF | TGTGCCACCAGTGATGCCTCAGGGCTAGGACCCTACAATGAGCAGTTCTTC
NA | TRBD1 | TRBJ1-6 | TRBV5-4 | CASSPWTGGNSPLHF | TGTGCCAGCAGCCCTTGGACAGGGGGAAATTCACCCCTCCACTTT
NA | NA | TRBJ1-2 | TRBV7-3 | CASSLSRDHGYTF | TGTGCCAGCAGCTTATCCAGGGACCATGGCTACACCTTC
few | TRBD2 | TRBJ2-1 | TRBV9 | CASSVAGGAVTYNEQFF | TGTGCCAGCAGCGTAGCCGGGGGGGCGGTTACTTACAATGAGCAGTTCTTC
NA | NA | TRBJ2-7 | TRBV5-4 | CASSSPRRGSSYEQYF | TGTGCCAGCAGCTCACCGAGACGGGGGAGCTCCTACGAGCAGTACTTC
NA | NA | TRBJ1-1 | TRBV25-1 | CASSMRQTNEAFF | TGTGCCAGCAGTATGCGACAGACGAATGAAGCTTTCTTT
NA | TRBD2 | TRBJ2-7 | TRBV20-1 | CSASPLADNLKDEQYF | TGCAGTGCAAGTCCACTAGCGGACAATCTAAAGGACGAGCAGTACTTC
NA | TRBD2 | TRBJ2-2 | TRBV9 | CASSVAISGRVATGELFF | TGTGCCAGCAGCGTAGCTATAAGCGGGAGGGTGGCCACCGGGGAGCTGTTTTTT